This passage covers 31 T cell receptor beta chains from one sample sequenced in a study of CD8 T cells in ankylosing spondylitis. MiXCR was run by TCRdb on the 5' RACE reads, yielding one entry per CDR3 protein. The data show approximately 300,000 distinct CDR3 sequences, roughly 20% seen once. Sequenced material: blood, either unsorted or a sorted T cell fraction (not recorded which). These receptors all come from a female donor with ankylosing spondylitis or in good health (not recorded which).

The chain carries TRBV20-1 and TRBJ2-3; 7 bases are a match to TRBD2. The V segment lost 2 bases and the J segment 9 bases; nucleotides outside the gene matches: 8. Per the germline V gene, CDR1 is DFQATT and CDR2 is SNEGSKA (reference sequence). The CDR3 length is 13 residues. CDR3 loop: CSARLAVHDTQYF. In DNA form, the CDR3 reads TGCAGTGCTAGACTAGCGGTTCACGACACGCAGTATTTT.

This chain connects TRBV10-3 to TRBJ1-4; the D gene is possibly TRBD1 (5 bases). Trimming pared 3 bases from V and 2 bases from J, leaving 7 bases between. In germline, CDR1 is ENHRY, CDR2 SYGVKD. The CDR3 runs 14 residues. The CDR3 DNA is TGTGCCATCAGTGAATCAGGGACTAATGAAAAACTGTTTTTT. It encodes CAISESGTNEKLFF.

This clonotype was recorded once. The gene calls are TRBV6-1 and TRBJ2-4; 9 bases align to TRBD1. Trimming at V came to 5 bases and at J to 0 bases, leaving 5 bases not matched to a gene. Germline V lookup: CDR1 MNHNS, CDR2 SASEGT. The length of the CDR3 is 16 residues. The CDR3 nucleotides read TGTGCCAGCAGTCGGGGACAGGGACTAGCCAAAAACATTCAGTACTTC. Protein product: CASSRGQGLAKNIQYF.

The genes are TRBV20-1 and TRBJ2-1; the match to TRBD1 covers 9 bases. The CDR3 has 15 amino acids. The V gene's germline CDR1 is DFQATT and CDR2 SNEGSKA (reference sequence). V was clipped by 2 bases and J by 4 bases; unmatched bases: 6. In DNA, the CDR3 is TGCAGTGCTAGATCGGACAGGGGAAATTACAATGAGCAGTTCTTC. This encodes CSARSDRGNYNEQFF.

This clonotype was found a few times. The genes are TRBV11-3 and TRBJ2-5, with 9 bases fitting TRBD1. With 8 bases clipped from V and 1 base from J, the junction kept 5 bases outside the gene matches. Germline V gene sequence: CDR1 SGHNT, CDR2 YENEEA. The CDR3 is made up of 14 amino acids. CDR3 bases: TGTGCCAGCTCCGGGACAGGGAGCCAAGAGACCCAGTACTTC. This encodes CASSGTGSQETQYF.

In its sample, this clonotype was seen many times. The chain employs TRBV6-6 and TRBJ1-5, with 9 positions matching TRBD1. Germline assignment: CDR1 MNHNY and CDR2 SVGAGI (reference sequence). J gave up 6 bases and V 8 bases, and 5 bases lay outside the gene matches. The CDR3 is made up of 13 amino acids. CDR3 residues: CASGGQGSQPQHF. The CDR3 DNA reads TGTGCCAGCGGGGGACAGGGTAGTCAGCCCCAGCATTTT.

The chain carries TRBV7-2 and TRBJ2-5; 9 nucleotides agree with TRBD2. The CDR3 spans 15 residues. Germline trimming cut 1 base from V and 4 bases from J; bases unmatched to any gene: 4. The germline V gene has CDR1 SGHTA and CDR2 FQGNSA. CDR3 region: CASSLVAGGAETQYF. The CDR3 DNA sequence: TGTGCCAGCAGCTTAGTTGCGGGAGGGGCAGAGACCCAGTACTTC.

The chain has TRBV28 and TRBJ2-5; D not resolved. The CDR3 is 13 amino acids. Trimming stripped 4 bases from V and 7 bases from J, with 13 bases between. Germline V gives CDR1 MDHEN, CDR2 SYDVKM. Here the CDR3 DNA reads TGTGCCAGCAGTTACTCGATCACCGCGACCCAGTACTTC. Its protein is CASSYSITATQYF.

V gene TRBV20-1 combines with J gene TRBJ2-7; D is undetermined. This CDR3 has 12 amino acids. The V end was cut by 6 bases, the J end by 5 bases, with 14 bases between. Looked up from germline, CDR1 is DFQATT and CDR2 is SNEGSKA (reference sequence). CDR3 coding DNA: TGCAGTGCCCGCCGAGCCGGCCACGAGCAGTACTTC. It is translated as CSARRAGHEQYF.

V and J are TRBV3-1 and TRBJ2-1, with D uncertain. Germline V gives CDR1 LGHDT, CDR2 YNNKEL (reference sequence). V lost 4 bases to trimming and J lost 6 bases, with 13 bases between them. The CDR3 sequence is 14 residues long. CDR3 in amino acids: CASSPRLEGNEQFF. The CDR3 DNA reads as TGTGCCAGCAGCCCCCGCTTGGAAGGCAATGAGCAGTTCTTC.

The CDR3 reads CASSGRTGLTEAFF. The CDR3 nucleotides read TGTGCCAGCAGCGGCAGGACAGGGTTGACTGAAGCTTTCTTT. The rearrangement joins TRBV2 to TRBJ1-1; 8 bases align to TRBD1. The CDR3 is made up of 14 amino acids. J gave up 5 bases and V 6 bases, and 8 bases lay outside the gene matches. Germline CDR1 and CDR2: SNHLY and FYNNEI.

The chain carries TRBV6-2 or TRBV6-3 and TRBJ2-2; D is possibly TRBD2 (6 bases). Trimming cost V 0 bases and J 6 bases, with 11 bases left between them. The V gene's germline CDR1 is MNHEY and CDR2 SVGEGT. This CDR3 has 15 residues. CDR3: CASSYSPTSPGELFF. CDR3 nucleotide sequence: TGTGCCAGCAGTTACTCTCCTACTAGCCCCGGGGAGCTGTTTTTT.

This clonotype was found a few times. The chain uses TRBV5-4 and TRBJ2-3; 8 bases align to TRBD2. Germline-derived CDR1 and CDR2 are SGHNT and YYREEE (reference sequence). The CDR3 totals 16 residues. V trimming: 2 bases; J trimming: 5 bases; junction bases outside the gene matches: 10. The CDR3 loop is CASSFGGLAGRDTQYF. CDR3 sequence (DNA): TGTGCCAGCAGCTTTGGCGGGCTAGCGGGTCGAGATACGCAGTATTTT. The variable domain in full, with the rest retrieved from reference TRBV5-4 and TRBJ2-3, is ETGVTQSPTHLIKTRGQQVTLRCSSQSGHNTVSWYQQALGQGPQFIFQYYREEENGRGNFPPRFSGLQFPNYSSELNVNALELDDSALYLCASSFGGLAGRDTQYFGPGTRLTVL.

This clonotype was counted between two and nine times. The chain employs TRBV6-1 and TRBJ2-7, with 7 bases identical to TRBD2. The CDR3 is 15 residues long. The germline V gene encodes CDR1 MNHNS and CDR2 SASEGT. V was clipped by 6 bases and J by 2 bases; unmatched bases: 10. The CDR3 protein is CASRAPASGTYEQYF. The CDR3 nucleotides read TGTGCCAGCAGGGCCCCGGCTAGCGGAACCTACGAGCAGTACTTC.

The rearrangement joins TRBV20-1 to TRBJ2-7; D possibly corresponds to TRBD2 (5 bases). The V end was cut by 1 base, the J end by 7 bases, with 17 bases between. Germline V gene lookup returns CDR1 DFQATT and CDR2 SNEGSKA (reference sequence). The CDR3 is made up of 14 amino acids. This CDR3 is CSARVSGRLREQYF. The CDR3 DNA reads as TGCAGTGCTAGAGTGTCGGGGAGACTACGAGAGCAGTACTTC.

The CDR3 coding sequence is TGCAGCGTGAGAGCAGGGATTTCCTACAATGAGCAGTTCTTC. Translation: CSVRAGISYNEQFF. The gene calls are TRBV29-1 and TRBJ2-1, with D perhaps matching TRBD1 (5 bases). Trimming removed 6 bases from V and 1 base from J, with 13 bases in between. The CDR3 is made up of 14 amino acids. Per germline, CDR1 SQVTM and CDR2 ANQGSEA.

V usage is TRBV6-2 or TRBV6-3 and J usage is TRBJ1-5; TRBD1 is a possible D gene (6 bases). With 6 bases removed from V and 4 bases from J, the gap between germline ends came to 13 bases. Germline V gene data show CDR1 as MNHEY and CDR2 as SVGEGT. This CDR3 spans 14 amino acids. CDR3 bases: TGTGCCAGCAGCCACGACAGGAGGAATCAGCCCCAGCATTTT. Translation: CASSHDRRNQPQHF.

CDR3 nucleotide sequence: TGTGCCATCAGTGAGTCGGGTAGCGGGAGAGGGGGCAATGAGCAGTTCTTC. Amino acids: CAISESGSGRGGNEQFF. This sequence joins TRBV10-3 and TRBJ2-1; 9 bases fit TRBD2. The CDR3 covers 17 residues. With 0 bases clipped from V and 6 bases from J, the junction kept 9 bases outside the gene matches. Germline V lookup: CDR1 ENHRY, CDR2 SYGVKD.

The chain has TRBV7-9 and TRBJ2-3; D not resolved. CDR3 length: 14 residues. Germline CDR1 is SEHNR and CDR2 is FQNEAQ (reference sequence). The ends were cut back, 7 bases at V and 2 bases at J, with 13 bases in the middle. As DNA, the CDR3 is TGTGCCAGCAAGCCTTTGGGTGACACAGATACGCAGTATTTT. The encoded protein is CASKPLGDTDTQYF. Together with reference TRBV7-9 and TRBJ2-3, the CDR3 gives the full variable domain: DTGVSQNPRHKITKRGQNVTFRCDPISEHNRLYWYRQTLGQGPEFLTYFQNEAQLEKSRLLSDRFSAERPKGSFSTLEIQRTEQGDSAMYLCASKPLGDTDTQYFGPGTRLTVL.

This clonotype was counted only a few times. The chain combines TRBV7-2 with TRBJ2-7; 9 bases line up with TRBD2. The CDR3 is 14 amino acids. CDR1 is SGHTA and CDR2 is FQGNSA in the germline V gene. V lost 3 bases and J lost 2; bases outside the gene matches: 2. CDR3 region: CASSFRTSAYEQYF. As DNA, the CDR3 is TGTGCCAGCAGCTTCCGGACTAGCGCCTACGAGCAGTACTTC.

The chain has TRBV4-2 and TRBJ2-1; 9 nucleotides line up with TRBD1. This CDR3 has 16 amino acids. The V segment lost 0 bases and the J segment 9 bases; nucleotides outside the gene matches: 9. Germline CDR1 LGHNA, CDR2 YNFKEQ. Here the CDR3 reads CASSQEGDRVEFEQFF. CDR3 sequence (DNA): TGTGCCAGCAGCCAAGAAGGGGACAGGGTTGAGTTTGAGCAGTTCTTC.

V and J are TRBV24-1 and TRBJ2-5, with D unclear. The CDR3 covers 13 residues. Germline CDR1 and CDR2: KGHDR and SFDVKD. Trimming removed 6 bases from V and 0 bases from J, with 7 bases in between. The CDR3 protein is CATSPGYQETQYF. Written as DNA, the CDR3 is TGTGCCACCAGTCCGGGCTACCAAGAGACCCAGTACTTC.

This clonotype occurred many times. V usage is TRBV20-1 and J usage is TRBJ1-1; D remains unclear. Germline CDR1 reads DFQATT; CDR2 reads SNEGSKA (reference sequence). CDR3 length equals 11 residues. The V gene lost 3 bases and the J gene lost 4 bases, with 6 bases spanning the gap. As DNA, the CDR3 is TGCAGTGCTAGGCCGAGCACTGAAGCTTTCTTT. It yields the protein CSARPSTEAFF.

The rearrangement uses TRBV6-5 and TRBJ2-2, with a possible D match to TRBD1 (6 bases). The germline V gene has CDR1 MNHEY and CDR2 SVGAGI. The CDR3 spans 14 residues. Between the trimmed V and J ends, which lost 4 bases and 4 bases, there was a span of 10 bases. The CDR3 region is CASSSQGITGELFF. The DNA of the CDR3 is TGTGCCAGCAGTTCCCAGGGGATCACCGGGGAGCTGTTTTTT.

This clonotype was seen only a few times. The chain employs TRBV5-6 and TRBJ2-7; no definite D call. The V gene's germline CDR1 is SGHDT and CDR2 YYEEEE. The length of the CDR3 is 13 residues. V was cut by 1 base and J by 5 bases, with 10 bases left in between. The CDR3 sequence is CASSLPLGHEQYF. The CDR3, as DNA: TGTGCCAGCAGCTTGCCCCTTGGGCACGAGCAGTACTTC.

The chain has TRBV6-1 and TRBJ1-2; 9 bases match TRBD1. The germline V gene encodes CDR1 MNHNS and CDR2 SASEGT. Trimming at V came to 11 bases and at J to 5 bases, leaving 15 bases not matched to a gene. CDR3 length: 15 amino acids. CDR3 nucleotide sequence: TGTGCCGCCGCCTCATCCATGGGACAGGGTTATGGCTACACCTTC. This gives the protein CAAASSMGQGYGYTF.

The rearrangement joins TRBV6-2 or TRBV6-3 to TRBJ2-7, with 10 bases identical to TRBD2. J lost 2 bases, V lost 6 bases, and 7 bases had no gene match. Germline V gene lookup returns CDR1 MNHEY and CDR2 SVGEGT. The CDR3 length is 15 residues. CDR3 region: CASRTSGQNPYEQYF. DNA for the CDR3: TGTGCCAGCAGGACTAGCGGGCAAAATCCCTACGAGCAGTACTTC.

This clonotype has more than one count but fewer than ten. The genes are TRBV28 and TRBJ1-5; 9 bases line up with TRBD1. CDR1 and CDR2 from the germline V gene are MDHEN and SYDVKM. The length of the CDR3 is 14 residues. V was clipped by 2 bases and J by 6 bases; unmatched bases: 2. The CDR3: CASSLGGQGQPQHF. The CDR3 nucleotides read TGTGCCAGCAGTTTAGGGGGACAGGGTCAGCCCCAGCATTTT.

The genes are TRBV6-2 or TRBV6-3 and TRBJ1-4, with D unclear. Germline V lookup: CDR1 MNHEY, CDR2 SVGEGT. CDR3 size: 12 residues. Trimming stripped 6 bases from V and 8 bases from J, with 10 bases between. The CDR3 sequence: CASSSRREKLFF. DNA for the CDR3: TGTGCCAGCAGCTCCCGACGGGAAAAACTGTTTTTT.

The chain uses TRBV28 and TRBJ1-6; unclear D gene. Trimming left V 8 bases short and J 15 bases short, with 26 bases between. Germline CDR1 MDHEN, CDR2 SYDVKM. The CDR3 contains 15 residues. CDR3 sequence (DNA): TGTGCCAGCGGAGGACTCGACTACCCCTTCTCGGACCTCCACTTT. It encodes CASGGLDYPFSDLHF.

CDR3 DNA: TGTGCCAGCAGCGTTACAGGGGAGGGGCATACAGATACGCAGTATTTT. Translated: CASSVTGEGHTDTQYF. The V call is TRBV7-2, the J call TRBJ2-3; D is tentatively TRBD1 or TRBD2 (7 bases each). This CDR3 comprises 16 residues. CDR1 and CDR2 from the germline V gene are SGHTA and FQGNSA. The V gene lost 5 bases and the J gene lost 3 bases, with 18 bases spanning the gap.